Each of the 18 T cell receptor delta chains below was sequenced from the same sample in a study of gamma-delta chains in newborns, infants, children. TCRdb reprocessed the reads through CATT. The sample yields 9,500 to 13,000 delta-chain clones, approximately 10% seen once. Material: blood. The receptors originated from a child who was a newborn, infant or young child, either healthy, febrile or measles-vaccinated (not recorded which).

This clone was seen only a few times. The chain has TRDV2 and TRDJ3, with D possibly matching TRDD2 (5 bases). V gave up 0 bases and J gave up 0 bases, with 17 bases separating them. Germline loops: CDR1 GEAIGNYY, CDR2 EKD. The CDR3 has 20 residues. CDR3 DNA sequence: TGTGCCTGTGACACCGTGGAGGACGGTCCTAACTCCTGGGACACCCGACAGATGTTTTTC. This codes for CACDTVEDGPNSWDTRQMFF.

The rearrangement joins TRDV2 to TRDJ3; TRDD3 aligns across 9 bases. The ends lost 0 bases at V and 2 bases at J; junction bases unmatched: 10. The CDR3 sequence is 20 residues long. The germline V gene has CDR1 GEAIGNYY and CDR2 EKD. For the CDR3, the DNA is TGTGCCTGTGACACCGTCAATACTGGGGGAGTAGCCTGGGACACCCGACAGATGTTTTTC. Translation gives CACDTVNTGGVAWDTRQMFF.

This clone showed up just a few times. The genes are TRDV2 and TRDJ1; 13 nucleotides line up with TRDD3. With 0 bases clipped from V and 0 bases from J, the junction kept 12 bases outside the gene matches. Looked up from germline, CDR1 is GEAIGNYY and CDR2 is EKD. The CDR3 has 20 residues. CDR3 DNA sequence: TGTGCCTGTGACACCGTCACTGGGGGATACGGGGGGACGTACACCGATAAACTCATCTTT. It is translated as CACDTVTGGYGGTYTDKLIF.

This clone has only one observation. This rearrangement joins TRDV2 to TRDJ1; 8 bases fit TRDD3. TCRdb lists no J gene, so it was determined here by aligning the DNA to germline. This CDR3 spans 22 amino acids. V dropped 0 bases and J dropped 0; count of bases not matched to a gene: 23. The germline CDR1 and CDR2 sequences are GEAIGNYY and EKD. In DNA, the CDR3 is TGTGCCTGTGACACCGTCAAATCTGGCGGCGGTGGACTGGGGGCCCACACCGATAAACTCATCTTT. This translates into CACDTVKSGGGGLGAHTDKLIF.

The rearrangement joins TRDV2 to TRDJ2, with 7 bases that match TRDD3. CDR3 size: 15 residues. CDR1 and CDR2 from the germline V gene are GEAIGNYY and EKD. The trim removed 0 bases at V and 0 bases at J, leaving 0 bases unmatched. The CDR3 DNA follows: TGTGCCTGTGACACCTGGGGGACTTTGACAGCACAACTCTTCTTT. It is translated as CACDTWGTLTAQLFF.

This clone was observed a few times. At one end the junction does not follow the germline gene, possibly because of a read error. The identical CDR3 is also encoded by other nucleotide sequences in the sample. The chain joins TRDV2 to TRDJ1; 10 bases line up with TRDD3. The length of the CDR3 is 15 residues. CDR1 is GEAIGNYY, CDR2 EKD, per germline. In DNA form, the CDR3 reads TGTGCCTGTGACACGGTTGGGGGATACAGCGATAAGCTCATCTTT. Its translation is CACDTVGGYSDKLIF.

This chain uses TRDV2 with TRDJ1; tentatively, D is TRDD3 (5 bases). No J gene was available from TCRdb, and it was assigned here by a germline match of the DNA. Trimming left V 1 base short and J 0 bases short, with 23 bases between. The CDR3 is 19 amino acids. The germline CDR1 and CDR2 sequences are GEAIGNYY and EKD. CDR3 amino acids: CACDTISPSVGPYTDKLIF. CDR3 nucleotides: TGTGCCTGTGACACGATCTCCCCGTCGGTGGGGCCGTACACCGATAAACTCATCTTT.

This clone was observed a few times. The gene calls are TRDV2 and TRDJ1, with 8 nucleotides matching TRDD3. The V gene end was trimmed by 3 bases and the J gene end by 1 base; junction bases not matched to a gene: 6. This CDR3 contains 15 residues. CDR1 is GEAIGNYY, CDR2 EKD, per germline. The CDR3 region has the DNA TGTGCCTGTGACGTACTGGGGGCCCTCACCGATAAACTCATCTTT. Protein sequence: CACDVLGALTDKLIF.

This clone was observed a handful of times. The V and J genes are TRDV2 and TRDJ3; 12 bases fit TRDD3. The CDR3 runs to 20 residues. V dropped 3 bases and J dropped 3; count of bases not matched to a gene: 11. Germline CDR1 and CDR2: GEAIGNYY and EKD. CDR3: CACDAVLGDTTGWDTRQMFF. CDR3 nucleotides: TGTGCCTGTGACGCTGTACTGGGGGATACTACCGGCTGGGACACCCGACAGATGTTTTTC.

CDR3 coding DNA: TGTGCCTGTGACGTTGTGGGGGGGAAGTCCAAGGGAATCTACACCGATAAACTCATCTTT. This encodes CACDVVGGKSKGIYTDKLIF. The rearrangement uses TRDV2 and TRDJ1; perhaps TRDD3 as D (6 bases). Trimming removed 3 bases at V and 0 bases at J, with 28 bases between. The CDR3 loop spans 20 amino acids. Per the germline V gene, CDR1 is GEAIGNYY and CDR2 is EKD.

J is TRDJ3 and V is TRDV2; TRDD3 agrees at 9 bases. Germline matching of the DNA provided the J gene here, since TCRdb leaves it blank. Trimming removed 1 base from V and 0 bases from J; junction bases left unmatched: 3. Germline V lookup: CDR1 GEAIGNYY, CDR2 EKD. The CDR3 contains 18 residues. The CDR3 nucleotides are TGTGCCTGTGACACGGCGGGGATACGCTCCTGGGACACCCGACAGATGTTTTTC. This codes for CACDTAGIRSWDTRQMFF.

The rearrangement joins TRDV2 to TRDJ1; TRDD3 aligns across 12 bases. CDR3 length: 16 amino acids. Unmatched junction bases numbered 3, after V lost 0 bases and J lost 2 bases. Germline lookup yields CDR1 GEAIGNYY and CDR2 EKD. In DNA form, the CDR3 reads TGTGCCTGTGACACCCTGGGGGATACGGGGACCGATAAACTCATCTTT. Its protein is CACDTLGDTGTDKLIF.

J is TRDJ1 and V is TRDV2, with TRDD3 matching 8 bases. CDR1 and CDR2 (germline): GEAIGNYY, EKD. The CDR3 contains 17 residues. Trimming took 3 bases from V and 1 from J; bases not matched to a gene: 12. The CDR3 reads CACDGLGVETTTDKLIF. CDR3 nucleotides: TGTGCCTGTGACGGACTGGGGGTCGAAACCACCACCGATAAACTCATCTTT.

Worth noting for this clone: Within the sample, other DNA sequences also encode this same CDR3. The J gene is TRDJ1, the V gene TRDV2; D gene unclear. Germline CDR1 GEAIGNYY, CDR2 EKD. Deletions cut 1 base from V and 0 bases from J, with 14 bases between. The CDR3 extends over 16 amino acids. The CDR3 protein is CACDTLLPANTDKLIF. In DNA, the CDR3 is TGTGCCTGTGACACTCTACTGCCGGCCAACACCGATAAACTCATCTTT.

The rearrangement uses TRDV2 and TRDJ1, with 10 bases lining up with TRDD3. Because TCRdb records no J gene, it was assigned here through a match of the DNA to germline. Per germline, CDR1 GEAIGNYY and CDR2 EKD. The length of the CDR3 is 19 residues. The junction had 12 bases not matched to a gene; V was cut back by 0 bases and J by 0 bases. This chain's CDR3 is CACDTLEGGGYQYTDKLIF. The CDR3 DNA is TGTGCCTGTGACACCCTAGAGGGTGGGGGATACCAGTACACCGATAAACTCATCTTT.

This clone was observed a few times. V usage is TRDV2 and J usage is TRDJ1, with 13 bases aligning to TRDD3. V trimming: 3 bases; J trimming: 2 bases; junction bases outside the gene matches: 14. This CDR3 has 19 amino acids. Per the germline V gene, CDR1 is GEAIGNYY and CDR2 is EKD. The CDR3: CACDALLGDTRLWTDKLIF. The CDR3 DNA sequence: TGTGCCTGTGACGCCTTACTGGGGGATACGCGGCTCTGGACCGATAAACTCATCTTT.

A note on this clone: Mismatch with germline at one junction end may stem from a read error. The V gene is TRDV2, the J gene TRDJ1; TRDD3 matches at 9 bases. There are 17 residues in the CDR3. Germline-derived CDR1 and CDR2 are GEAIGNYY and EKD. CDR3 protein: CACDTVQRGDTGDKLIF. The CDR3 nucleotides read TGCGCCTGTGACACCGTTCAGCGTGGGGATACGGGCGATAAACTCATCTTT.

The chain uses TRDV1 and TRDJ1, with 13 bases identical to TRDD3. CDR1 is TSWWSYY and CDR2 is QGS in the germline V gene. V lost 6 bases and J lost 3; bases outside the gene matches: 22. The CDR3 spans 21 residues. The CDR3 sequence is CALGIKAFRTGGYEGADKLIF. For the CDR3, the DNA is TGTGCTCTTGGAATAAAGGCCTTCCGTACTGGGGGATACGAGGGAGCCGATAAACTCATCTTT.